The sequence of this T cell receptor (beta chain) was determined in a study of early T cells in non-severe SARS-CoV-2 infection. TCRdb itself ran the 5' RACE reads through MiXCR, one entry per CDR3 protein. The table has tens of thousands of distinct CDR3 sequences, 4.7% seen once. The CDR3 spans 14 residues. Germline loops: CDR1 SEHNR, CDR2 FQNEAQ (reference sequence). V gave up 4 bases and J gave up 4 bases, with 14 bases separating them. This TCR was sampled from an adult who was a healthcare worker with PCR-confirmed SARS-CoV-2 infection or an uninfected control (not recorded which). Sample: whole blood. This chain links TRBV7-9 with TRBJ2-7; weak D call: TRBD2 (6 bases). The CDR3 coding sequence is TGTGCCAGCAGCTACGGGGGATGGGGATACGAGCAGTACTTC. This translates into CASSYGGWGYEQYF.